This T cell receptor (beta chain) was identified during a study of CXCR3-negative and CXCR3-positive naive CD8 T cells. On the study more broadly: Each library gave roughly 1.6 +/- 0.3 million of approximately 130 million TRB reads.

Study-wide results and caveats: Whereas memory cells differed, naive CXCR3-negative and CXCR3-positive cells shared similar TRBV-TRBJ usage. After cryopreservation, expression of CXCR3 was partially reduced, and most assays were run with fresh PBMCs.

5' RACE with UMI labels generated the TRB cDNA libraries. TCRdb reanalyzed the 5' RACE reads and collapses them to one entry per CDR3 protein, without DNA. Its clone listing holds tens of thousands of distinct CDR3 sequences. Turning to this clonotype: The antigen is not known.

Sequencing input: memory CD8+ T cells from blood. The clonotype was recovered from a human donor in good health. Some clones in this sample may be carry-over from other donors' samples.

The CDR3 spells CASSPSGPREQYF. This chain connects TRBV7-9 to TRBJ2-7; the D gene TCRdb calls, TRBD2, cannot be checked with no DNA. CDR1 is SEHNR, CDR2 FQNEAQ, per germline (reference sequence). The CDR3 runs to 13 residues.